The rows below give T cell receptor beta chains drawn from one sample of a study of cytomegalovirus exposure and HLA in healthy donors. The data were produced by immunoSEQ multiplex PCR, yet TCRdb's version contains in-frame clones alone and is incomplete. The sample holds roughly 120,000 clones, 94% seen once. Material for sequencing was PBMCs. The source of these receptors is a young woman in good health and CMV-seronegative. Each CDR3 is given with its conserved first and last residue. The D gene is left open where the match is weak. Clone size is given for some rows only: seen once, a few or many times, or a class if the clone is expanded.

D	size	V	J	CDR3	DNA
NA	few	TRBV11-2	TRBJ2-1	CASSLDLEGSEQFF	TGTGCCAGCAGCTTAGATCTGGAGGGTAGTGAGCAGTTCTTC
NA	few	TRBV11-2	TRBJ2-5	CASSPGVTLETQYF	TGTGCCAGCAGCCCAGGGGTCACACTGGAGACCCAGTACTTC
NA	NA	TRBV7-8	TRBJ2-5	CASSFGGRQETQYF	TGTGCCAGCAGCTTCGGGGGACGCCAAGAGACCCAGTACTTC
TRBD1	NA	TRBV7-2	TRBJ1-5	CASSLSGGGQPQHF	TGTGCCAGCAGCTTATCAGGGGGCGGGCAGCCCCAGCATTTT
NA	NA	TRBV6-5	TRBJ2-1	CASSYQGPYNEQFF	TGTGCCAGCAGTTACCAGGGCCCCTACAATGAGCAGTTCTTC
NA	few	TRBV14	TRBJ2-1	CASSQDRGHRPLNEQFF	TGTGCCAGCAGCCAAGATAGGGGACATCGGCCCCTCAATGAGCAGTTCTTC
TRBD1	once	TRBV28	TRBJ1-2	CASQPGQRLYGYTF	TGTGCCAGTCAACCGGGACAGCGATTATATGGCTACACCTTC
NA	NA	TRBV5-4	TRBJ2-7	CASSQDREQYF	TGTGCCAGCAGCCAAGACAGGGAGCAGTACTTC
NA	once	TRBV5-1	TRBJ1-3	CASSLGQMAPFSGNTIYF	TGCGCCAGCAGCTTGGGACAAATGGCCCCTTTCTCTGGAAACACCATATATTTT
TRBD1	NA	TRBV28	TRBJ1-4	CASRSGPQGNEKLFF	TGTGCCAGCAGGAGCGGTCCACAGGGGAATGAAAAACTGTTTTTT
TRBD1	NA	TRBV2	TRBJ2-7	CASRPGQNYEQYF	TGTGCCAGTAGGCCGGGACAGAACTACGAGCAGTACTTC
TRBD1	NA	TRBV11-3	TRBJ2-7	CASSLSSRGLYEQYF	TGTGCCAGCAGCTTAAGTAGCAGGGGGCTGTACGAGCAGTACTTC
TRBD1	NA	TRBV5-1	TRBJ1-3	CASSLGPGGESGNTIYF	TGCGCCAGCAGCTTGGGGCCAGGGGGCGAATCTGGAAACACCATATATTTT
NA	once	TRBV19	TRBJ2-7	CASSIASTGPYEQYF	TGTGCCAGTAGTATAGCGTCGACAGGACCCTACGAGCAGTACTTC
NA	NA	TRBV28	TRBJ1-1	CASNPGQTTEAFF	TGTGCCAGCAATCCCGGACAGACCACTGAAGCTTTCTTT
NA	NA	TRBV30	TRBJ2-1	CAWSFGNEQFF	TGTGCCTGGTCGTTCGGCAATGAGCAGTTCTTC
NA	NA	TRBV2	TRBJ2-1	CASDLGGWRTESREQFF	TGTGCCAGCGACCTAGGGGGTTGGCGGACAGAATCGCGGGAGCAGTTCTTC
NA	NA	TRBV27	TRBJ1-5	CASRRTASNQPQHF	TGTGCCAGCCGACGGACAGCTAGCAATCAGCCCCAGCATTTT
NA	NA	TRBV7-2	TRBJ1-1	CASSPILHEIEAFF	TGTGCCAGCAGCCCAATCCTTCACGAGATTGAAGCTTTCTTT
NA	once	TRBV9	TRBJ2-2	CASSVEGPNTGELFF	TGTGCCAGCAGCGTAGAGGGGCCGAACACCGGGGAGCTGTTTTTT
TRBD1	NA	TRBV5-4	TRBJ1-2	CASSMSTGILDGYTF	TGTGCCAGCAGCATGTCGACAGGGATTCTAGATGGCTACACCTTC
NA	NA	TRBV28	TRBJ2-2	CASSSGQNTGELFF	TGTGCCAGCAGTTCGGGACAGAACACCGGGGAGCTGTTTTTT
NA	NA	TRBV29-1	TRBJ1-4	CSFVGGEATNEKLFF	TGCAGCTTCGTGGGGGGGGAGGCAACTAATGAAAAACTGTTTTTT
NA	NA	TRBV5-1	TRBJ1-2	CASSLQTDTYGYTF	TGCGCCAGCAGCCTGCAGACAGATACCTACGGCTACACCTTC
TRBD2	NA	TRBV6-6	TRBJ2-7	CASSYPTSGGTYEQYF	TGTGCCAGCAGTTACCCGACTAGCGGGGGGACCTACGAGCAGTACTTC
TRBD1	NA	TRBV10-3	TRBJ1-3	CAISEAGTVSYSGNTIYF	TGTGCCATCAGTGAGGCGGGGACAGTCAGCTACTCTGGAAACACCATATATTTT
NA	NA	TRBV19	TRBJ2-3	CASSPQISTDTQYF	TGTGCCAGTAGTCCCCAGATCAGCACAGATACGCAGTATTTT
NA	NA	TRBV27	TRBJ1-2	CASSYISGNVYGYTF	TGTGCCAGCAGTTATATTTCCGGGAACGTCTATGGCTACACCTTC
NA	NA	TRBV30	TRBJ1-3	CAWRRSSGNTIYF	TGTGCCTGGAGACGCAGCTCTGGAAACACCATATATTTT
TRBD1	NA	TRBV13	TRBJ2-1	CASSWGQGDGREQFF	TGTGCCAGCAGCTGGGGACAGGGGGATGGCCGTGAGCAGTTCTTC
NA	NA	TRBV2	TRBJ1-3	CASSEALAGNTIYF	TGTGCCAGCAGTGAAGCCTTAGCTGGAAACACCATATATTTT
NA	NA	TRBV18	TRBJ1-1	CASSPTEGNTEAFF	TGTGCCAGCTCACCAACCGAGGGGAACACTGAAGCTTTCTTT
TRBD1	NA	TRBV9	TRBJ1-1	CASSPRQGLNTEAFF	TGTGCCAGCAGCCCCCGACAGGGGCTGAACACTGAAGCTTTCTTT
NA	NA	TRBV5-1	TRBJ2-1	CASRLTTTKFF	TGCGCCAGCAGGCTGACCACTACCAAGTTCTTC
TRBD1	NA	TRBV10-3	TRBJ1-4	CAIRSRDSPNEKLFF	TGTGCCATCAGAAGCCGGGACAGTCCAAATGAAAAACTGTTTTTT
NA	NA	TRBV27	TRBJ2-7	CASSSPAKIRDEQYF	TGTGCCAGCAGTTCCCCCGCCAAGATCAGGGACGAGCAGTACTTC
NA	NA	TRBV29-1	TRBJ1-6	CSVEPPNLNSPLHF	TGCAGCGTTGAGCCTCCTAACTTGAATTCACCCCTCCACTTT
TRBD1	NA	TRBV13	TRBJ2-7	CASSSSGTGGYEQYF	TGTGCCAGCAGCTCTAGCGGGACAGGGGGGTACGAGCAGTACTTC
NA	NA	TRBV6-5	TRBJ1-2	CASSPGLNYGYTF	TGTGCCAGCAGTCCGGGACTTAACTATGGCTACACCTTC
NA	NA	TRBV6-1	TRBJ2-1	CASRTLSSYNEQFF	TGTGCCAGCAGAACGCTGAGCTCCTACAATGAGCAGTTCTTC
NA	few	TRBV5-5	TRBJ2-3	CASSLREYRQYF	TGTGCCAGCAGCTTAAGGGAGTATAGGCAGTATTTT
NA	NA	TRBV7-9	TRBJ1-5	CASSFGENQPQHF	TGTGCCAGCAGCTTTGGGGAGAACCAGCCCCAGCATTTT
NA	NA	TRBV5-5	TRBJ2-7	CASLLTLSSYEQYF	TGTGCCAGCTTACTAACTCTCAGCTCCTACGAGCAGTACTTC
TRBD1	NA	TRBV2	TRBJ1-2	CASTQQGYYGYTF	TGTGCCAGCACACAACAGGGGTACTATGGCTACACCTTC
NA	NA	TRBV25-1	TRBJ2-3	CASSATGPDTQYF	TGTGCCAGCAGTGCGACGGGTCCAGATACGCAGTATTTT
NA	NA	TRBV30	TRBJ1-1	CAWSGDSNTEAFF	TGTGCCTGGAGTGGGGACTCGAACACTGAAGCTTTCTTT
NA	NA	TRBV5-6	TRBJ2-7	CATSVGNYYEQYF	TGTGCCACCTCCGTCGGGAACTATTACGAGCAGTACTTC
TRBD1	NA	TRBV27	TRBJ1-1	CASSSGQGMYTEAFF	TGTGCCAGCAGTTCAGGACAGGGGATGTACACTGAAGCTTTCTTT
NA	NA	TRBV28	TRBJ2-3	CASSWQGIDTQYF	TGTGCCAGCAGCTGGCAGGGGATAGATACGCAGTATTTT
TRBD1	NA	TRBV19	TRBJ2-5	CASSAITGGWETQYF	TGTGCCAGTAGTGCGATAACAGGGGGCTGGGAGACCCAGTACTTC
NA	NA	TRBV2	TRBJ2-5	CASCWSREETQYF	TGTGCCAGCTGTTGGAGCAGGGAAGAGACCCAGTACTTC
NA	NA	TRBV29-1	TRBJ2-7	CSATRGSSYEQYF	TGCAGCGCAACAAGAGGAAGCTCCTACGAGCAGTACTTC
TRBD1	NA	TRBV19	TRBJ1-1	CASTLGQGATEAFF	TGTGCCAGTACCCTTGGACAGGGGGCGACTGAAGCTTTCTTT
NA	NA	TRBV6-9	TRBJ1-2	CASSRPDRLSSSYGYTF	TGTGCCAGCAGCCGTCCCGACAGGTTAAGTTCCAGCTATGGCTACACCTTC
NA	NA	TRBV19	TRBJ2-2	CASSISAGELFF	TGTGCCAGTAGTATCTCGGCCGGGGAGCTGTTTTTT
NA	NA	TRBV5-1	TRBJ2-1	CASSPGVRGRSGSGIRGEQFF	TGCGCCAGCAGCCCCGGGGTAAGGGGGCGGTCGGGTAGCGGGATTCGCGGTGAGCAGTTCTTC
NA	NA	TRBV18	TRBJ2-7	CASSPPGSDEQYF	TGTGCCAGCTCACCACCCGGGAGTGACGAGCAGTACTTC
NA	NA	TRBV5-1	TRBJ2-1	CASSSYNEQFF	TGCGCCAGCAGCTCGTACAATGAGCAGTTCTTC
TRBD1	NA	TRBV5-1	TRBJ2-7	CASSPTGTGVAEQYF	TGCGCCAGCAGCCCCACCGGGACAGGGGTGGCCGAGCAGTACTTC
NA	NA	TRBV6-4	TRBJ2-1	CASSDSSYNEQFF	TGTGCCAGCAGTGACTCTAGCTACAATGAGCAGTTCTTC